These 22 T cell receptor beta chains share one sample of origin, sequenced in a study of T cell clonotyping in hematopoietic cell transplantation. TCRdb keeps only in-frame clones here, not all; method: immunoSEQ multiplex PCR. Found here are fewer than 5,000 clones, 15% to 20% of them singletons; the top ten hold 20% to 25%. This specimen consisted of PBMCs, obtained 180 days after allogeneic stem cell transplant. The receptors originated from a male patient in his late teens or twenties who had an allogeneic stem cell transplant, so the T cells may come from the graft donor. Some clones in this sample may be carry-over from other donors' samples.

This clone was seen only a few times. The V and J genes are TRBV30 and TRBJ1-2; perhaps TRBD1 as D (5 bases). Germline assignment: CDR1 GTSNPN and CDR2 SVGIG (reference sequence). There are 13 residues in the CDR3. Trimming shortened V by 5 bases and J by 1 base, and 11 bases separated the two germline ends. CDR3 DNA sequence: TGTGCCTGGCCTCGGGGGGGTAACTATGGCTACACCTTC. The encoded protein is CAWPRGGNYGYTF.

The chain carries TRBV4-1 and TRBJ1-2, with unresolved D. V was pared by 0 bases and J by 2 bases, with 4 bases between. This CDR3 has 13 residues. Germline CDR1 reads MGHRA; CDR2 reads YSYEKL. The CDR3 DNA is TGCGCCAGCAGCCAAGATGGGAACTATGGCTACACCTTC. It codes for CASSQDGNYGYTF.

This rearrangement joins TRBV30 to TRBJ2-5; tentative D call: TRBD1 (6 bases). The J call may be mistaken, given a closer DNA end match to TRBJ2-7. Germline CDR1 and CDR2: GTSNPN and SVGIG (reference sequence). The CDR3 sequence is 13 residues long. The CDR3 sequence is CAWSVQGIHEQYF. The DNA for the CDR3 is TGTGCCTGGAGTGTACAGGGTATCCACGAGCAGTACTTC.

By share, this clone ranks as large. The chain carries TRBV30 and TRBJ1-1, with a possible D match to TRBD1 (5 bases). Germline V gives CDR1 GTSNPN, CDR2 SVGIG (reference sequence). The CDR3 length is 13 residues. The germline V and J ends were trimmed by 0 bases and 2 bases, with 7 bases remaining between them. CDR3 region: CAWSVGPNTEAFF. The CDR3 bases are TGTGCCTGGAGTGTGGGACCCAACACTGAAGCTTTCTTT. Full variable domain (missing parts from reference TRBV30 and TRBJ1-1): SQTIHQWPATLVQPVGSPLSLECTVEGTSNPNLYWYRQAAGRGLQLLFYSVGIGQISSEVPQNLSASRPQDRQFILSSKKLLLSDSGFYLCAWSVGPNTEAFFGQGTRLTVV.

V usage is TRBV13 and J usage is TRBJ2-7; TRBD1 matches at 7 bases. V gave up 4 bases and J gave up 2 bases; unmatched junction bases: 2. The CDR3 consists of 13 residues. Germline CDR1 PRHDT, CDR2 FYEKMQ (reference sequence). The CDR3 is CASSSTGAYEQYF. Written as DNA, the CDR3 is TGTGCCAGCAGCTCAACAGGGGCCTACGAGCAGTACTTC.

This clone is deemed medium-sized. This sequence joins TRBV5-6 and TRBJ1-2; the D is unclear. Germline loops: CDR1 SGHDT, CDR2 YYEEEE. Trimming took 2 bases from V and 7 from J, leaving 18 bases between them. CDR3 size: 15 residues. The CDR3 here is CASSFLNGYHSGYTF. The CDR3 nucleotides read TGTGCCAGCAGCTTCCTTAATGGTTACCACTCTGGCTACACCTTC. The full variable domain, its missing parts supplied by reference TRBV5-6 and TRBJ1-2, is DAGVTQSPTHLIKTRGQQVTLRCSPKSGHDTVSWYQQALGQGPQFIFQYYEEEERQRGNFPDRFSGHQFPNYSSELNVNALLLGDSALYLCASSFLNGYHSGYTFGSGTRLTVV.

A few counts support this clone. The chain employs TRBV4-1 and TRBJ1-5, with D possibly TRBD1 on 5 matching bases. CDR1 and CDR2 (germline): MGHRA, YSYEKL. V was trimmed by 0 bases and J by 5 bases, leaving 8 bases between them. CDR3 length: 14 residues. CDR3 bases: TGCGCCAGCAGCCAAGACAGGGAGGATCAGCCCCAGCATTTT. Protein product: CASSQDREDQPQHF.

This clone has a handful of counts. J is TRBJ2-7 and V is TRBV6-5; 9 positions agree with TRBD1. The J segment lost 3 bases and the V segment lost 8 bases, leaving 8 bases of the junction unmatched. CDR3 size: 14 residues. Germline lookup yields CDR1 MNHEY and CDR2 SVGAGI. Here the CDR3 reads CASGAGTGIYEQYF. CDR3 sequence (DNA): TGTGCCAGCGGGGCCGGGACAGGGATCTACGAGCAGTACTTC.

The CDR3 loop is CASSSSNEKLFF. Here the CDR3 DNA reads TGTGCCAGCAGTTCTTCAAATGAAAAACTGTTTTTT. The V call is TRBV25-1, the J call TRBJ1-4; D remains ambiguous. The CDR3 has 12 residues. Trimming left V 5 bases short and J 5 bases short, with 6 bases between. CDR1 is MGHDK, CDR2 SYGVNS, per germline.

The gene calls are TRBV5-6 and TRBJ2-7; D possibly corresponds to TRBD2 (6 bases). Germline assignment: CDR1 SGHDT and CDR2 YYEEEE. The V end was cut by 0 bases, the J end by 3 bases, with 13 bases between. CDR3 size: 15 residues. CDR3 residues: CASSLGRGAGYEQYF. The CDR3 DNA is TGTGCCAGCAGCTTGGGGCGCGGGGCCGGCTACGAGCAGTACTTC. Full variable domain (outside the CDR3, taken from reference TRBV5-6 and TRBJ2-7): DAGVTQSPTHLIKTRGQQVTLRCSPKSGHDTVSWYQQALGQGPQFIFQYYEEEERQRGNFPDRFSGHQFPNYSSELNVNALLLGDSALYLCASSLGRGAGYEQYFGPGTRLTVT.

The gene calls are TRBV30 and TRBJ2-3; possible D gene TRBD1, 6 bases. V gave up 2 bases and J gave up 5 bases, with 14 bases separating them. Germline V lookup: CDR1 GTSNPN, CDR2 SVGIG (reference sequence). CDR3 length equals 14 residues. The CDR3 nucleotides are TGTGCCTGGAGTAGGGCAGGGGCTATAGATACGCAGTATTTT. Encoded protein: CAWSRAGAIDTQYF.

This clone has more than one count but fewer than ten. CDR3 sequence: CASSDGGATQHF. CDR3 nucleotides: TGCGCCAGCAGTGACGGTGGGGCAACCCAGCATTTT. This chain connects TRBV10-2 to TRBJ1-5; D might be TRBD1 (5 bases). The V gene's germline CDR1 is WSHSY and CDR2 SAAADI. The CDR3 is 12 amino acids. The germline V and J ends were trimmed by 3 bases and 11 bases, with 11 bases remaining between them.

V usage is TRBV30 and J usage is TRBJ1-4; TRBD1 agrees at 7 bases. This CDR3 is built from 14 residues. V lost 1 base to trimming and J lost 10 bases; unmatched junction nucleotides: 9. Germline loops: CDR1 GTSNPN, CDR2 SVGIG (reference sequence). The CDR3 spells CAWSAGQPTGKLFF. CDR3 nucleotides: TGTGCCTGGAGTGCGGGACAGCCCACGGGAAAACTGTTTTTT.

This clone was counted a few times. This sequence joins TRBV2 and TRBJ2-7; D is uncertain. Germline V gene lookup returns CDR1 SNHLY and CDR2 FYNNEI. This CDR3 comprises 10 residues. Trimming took 3 bases from V and 4 from J, leaving 1 base between them. The CDR3 region is CASSDYEQYF. In nucleotides, the CDR3 is TGTGCCAGCAGTGATTACGAGCAGTACTTC.

The V and J genes are TRBV30 and TRBJ1-2, with D maybe TRBD1 (5 bases). The V end lost 3 bases, the J end lost 6 bases, and 14 bases lay between the germline ends. Germline lookup yields CDR1 GTSNPN and CDR2 SVGIG (reference sequence). The CDR3 totals 13 residues. The CDR3 loop is CAWSLGGADGYTF. CDR3 DNA sequence: TGTGCCTGGAGCCTTGGGGGTGCCGATGGCTACACCTTC.

This clone is classed as medium-sized (0.01 to 0.1%). The junction differs from germline at one of its ends, possibly a read error. The chain uses TRBV28 and TRBJ2-7; D not certain. CDR1 and CDR2 (germline): MDHEN, SYDVKM. This CDR3 is built from 11 residues. The CDR3 DNA sequence: TGTGCCAGCAGTTACCCAGAACAGAAGATCTTC. Translating gives CASSYPEQKIF.

V is TRBV30 and J is TRBJ1-4, with 9 nucleotides matching TRBD1. The germline gives CDR1 GTSNPN, CDR2 SVGIG (reference sequence). The ends lost 1 base at V and 11 bases at J; junction bases unmatched: 5. The CDR3 is 13 amino acids. CDR3 DNA sequence: TGTGCCTGGAGTGCAACAGGGGGCGCGAAACTGTTTTTT. Translating it yields CAWSATGGAKLFF.

V gene TRBV6-5 combines with J gene TRBJ1-1; D not certain. V was cut by 6 bases and J by 5 bases, with 13 bases left in between. Germline V gene lookup returns CDR1 MNHEY and CDR2 SVGAGI. CDR3 length: 13 amino acids. CDR3 in amino acids: CASSSDSRTEAFF. The CDR3 DNA follows: TGTGCCAGCAGCTCGGATTCGAGGACTGAAGCTTTCTTT.

This clone was detected only a few times. This chain connects TRBV6-6 to TRBJ2-1, with D hard to call. This CDR3 has 11 amino acids. V was shortened by 10 bases and J by 5 bases, with 9 bases between the two germline ends. Germline V CDR1 and CDR2: MNHNY, SVGAGI (reference sequence). CDR3 nucleotide sequence: TGTGCCAACCTGACTGACAATGAGCAGTTCTTC. Its protein product is CANLTDNEQFF.

The CDR3 loop reads CASSGDRAAYGYTF. DNA of the CDR3: TGTGCCAGCAGCGGGGACAGGGCGGCCTATGGCTACACCTTC. This chain joins TRBV9 and TRBJ1-2; 9 positions match TRBD1. Germline V lookup: CDR1 SGDLS, CDR2 YYNGEE. V lost 3 bases to trimming and J lost 4 bases; unmatched junction nucleotides: 4. CDR3 length: 14 amino acids.

This clone was detected only a few times. The chain recombines TRBV9 with TRBJ2-2; D uncertain. V dropped 1 base and J dropped 6 bases, with 7 bases sitting between them. CDR1 and CDR2 from the germline V gene are SGDLS and YYNGEE. The CDR3 has 13 amino acids. The CDR3 loop is CASSVTDAGELFF. The CDR3 coding sequence is TGTGCCAGCAGCGTAACTGACGCCGGGGAGCTGTTTTTT.

V and J are TRBV29-1 and TRBJ1-1, with 7 bases aligning to TRBD1. Germline V gene lookup returns CDR1 SQVTM and CDR2 ANQGSEA. Germline trimming cut 6 bases from V and 0 bases from J; bases unmatched to any gene: 4. The CDR3 covers 13 residues. As DNA, the CDR3 is TGCAGCGTCGGGGACAGTATGAACACTGAAGCTTTCTTT. Protein sequence: CSVGDSMNTEAFF.